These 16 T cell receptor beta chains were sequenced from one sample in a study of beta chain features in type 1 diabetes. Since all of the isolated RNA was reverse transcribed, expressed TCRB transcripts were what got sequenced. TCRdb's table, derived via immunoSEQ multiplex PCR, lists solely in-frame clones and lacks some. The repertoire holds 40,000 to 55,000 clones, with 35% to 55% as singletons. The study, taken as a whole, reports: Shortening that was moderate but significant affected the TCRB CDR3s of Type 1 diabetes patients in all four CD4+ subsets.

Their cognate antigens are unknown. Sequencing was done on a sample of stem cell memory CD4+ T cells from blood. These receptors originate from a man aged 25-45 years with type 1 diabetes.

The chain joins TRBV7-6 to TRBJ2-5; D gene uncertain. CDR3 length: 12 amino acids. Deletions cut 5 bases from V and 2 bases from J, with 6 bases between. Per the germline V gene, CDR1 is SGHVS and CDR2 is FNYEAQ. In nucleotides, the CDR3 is TGTGCCAGCAGCCGAACTCAAGAGACCCAGTACTTC. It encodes CASSRTQETQYF.

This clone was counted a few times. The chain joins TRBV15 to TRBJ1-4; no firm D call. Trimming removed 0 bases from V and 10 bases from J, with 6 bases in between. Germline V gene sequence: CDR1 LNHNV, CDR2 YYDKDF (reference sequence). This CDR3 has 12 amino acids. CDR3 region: CATSRDRGKLFF. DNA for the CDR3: TGTGCCACCAGCAGAGATCGGGGAAAACTGTTTTTT.

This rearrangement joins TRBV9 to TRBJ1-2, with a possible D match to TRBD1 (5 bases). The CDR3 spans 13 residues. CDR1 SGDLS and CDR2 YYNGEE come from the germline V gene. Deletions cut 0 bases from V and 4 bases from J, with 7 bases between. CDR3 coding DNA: TGTGCCAGCAGCGTAGCAGGGATCTATGGCTACACCTTC. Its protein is CASSVAGIYGYTF. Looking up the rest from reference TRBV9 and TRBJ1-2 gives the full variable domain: DSGVTQTPKHLITATGQRVTLRCSPRSGDLSVYWYQQSLDQGLQFLIQYYNGEERAKGNILERFSAQQFPDLHSELNLSSLELGDSALYFCASSVAGIYGYTFGSGTRLTVV.

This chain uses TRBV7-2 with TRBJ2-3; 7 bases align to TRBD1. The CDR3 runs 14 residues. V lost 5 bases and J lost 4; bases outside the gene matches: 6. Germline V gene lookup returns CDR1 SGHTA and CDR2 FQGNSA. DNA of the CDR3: TGTGCCAGCAGCCTCCGGACAGGCCCAGATACGCAGTATTTT. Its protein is CASSLRTGPDTQYF.

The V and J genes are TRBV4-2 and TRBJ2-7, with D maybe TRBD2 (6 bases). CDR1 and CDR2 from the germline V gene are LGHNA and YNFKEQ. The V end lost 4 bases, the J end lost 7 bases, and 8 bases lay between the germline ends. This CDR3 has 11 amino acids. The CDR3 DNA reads TGTGCCAGCAGCCGTGGGAGGGAGCAGTACTTC. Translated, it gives CASSRGREQYF.

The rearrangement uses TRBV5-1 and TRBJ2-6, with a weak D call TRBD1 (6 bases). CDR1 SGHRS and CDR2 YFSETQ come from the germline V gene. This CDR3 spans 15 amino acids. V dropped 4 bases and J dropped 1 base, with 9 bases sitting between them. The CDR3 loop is CASSRTGSGANVLTF. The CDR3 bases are TGCGCCAGCAGCAGAACAGGGTCTGGGGCCAACGTCCTGACTTTC.

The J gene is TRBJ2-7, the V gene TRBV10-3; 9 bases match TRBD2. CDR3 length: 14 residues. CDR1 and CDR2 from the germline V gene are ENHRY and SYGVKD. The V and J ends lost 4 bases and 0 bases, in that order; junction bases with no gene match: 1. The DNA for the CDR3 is TGTGCCATCAGTGGACTAGCGGACTCCTACGAGCAGTACTTC. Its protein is CAISGLADSYEQYF.

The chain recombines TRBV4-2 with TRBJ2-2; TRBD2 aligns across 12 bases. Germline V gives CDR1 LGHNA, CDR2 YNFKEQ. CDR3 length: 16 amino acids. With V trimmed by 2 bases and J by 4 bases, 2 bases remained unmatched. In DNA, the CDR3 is TGTGCCAGCAGCCAAATACTAGCGGGGGGCACCGGGGAGCTGTTTTTT. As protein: CASSQILAGGTGELFF.

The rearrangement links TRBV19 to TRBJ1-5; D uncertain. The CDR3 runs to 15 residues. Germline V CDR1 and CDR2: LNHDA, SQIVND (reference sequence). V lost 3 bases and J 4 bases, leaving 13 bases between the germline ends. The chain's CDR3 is CASSILGIANQPQHF. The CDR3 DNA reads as TGTGCCAGTAGTATCTTGGGTATAGCTAATCAGCCCCAGCATTTT.

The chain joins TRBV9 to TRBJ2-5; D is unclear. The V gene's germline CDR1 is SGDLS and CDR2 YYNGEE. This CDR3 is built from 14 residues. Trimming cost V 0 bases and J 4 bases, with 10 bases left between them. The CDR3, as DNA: TGTGCCAGCAGCGTAGTCTCCACAGCAGAGACCCAGTACTTC. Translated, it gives CASSVVSTAETQYF.

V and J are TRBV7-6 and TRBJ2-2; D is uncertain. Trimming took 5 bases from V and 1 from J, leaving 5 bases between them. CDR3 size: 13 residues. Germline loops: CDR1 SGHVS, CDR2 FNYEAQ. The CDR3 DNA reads TGTGCCAGCAGCGCGGTGAACACCGGGGAGCTGTTTTTT. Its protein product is CASSAVNTGELFF.

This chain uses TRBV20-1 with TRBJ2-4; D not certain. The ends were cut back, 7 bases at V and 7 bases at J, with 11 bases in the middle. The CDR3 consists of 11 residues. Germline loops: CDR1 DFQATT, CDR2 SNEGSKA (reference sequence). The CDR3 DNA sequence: TGCAGTGTTGATGGAGCTAACATTCAGTACTTC. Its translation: CSVDGANIQYF.

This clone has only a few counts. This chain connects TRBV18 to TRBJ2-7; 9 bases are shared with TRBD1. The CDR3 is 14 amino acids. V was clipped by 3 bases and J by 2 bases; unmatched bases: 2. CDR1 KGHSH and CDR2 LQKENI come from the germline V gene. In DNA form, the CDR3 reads TGTGCCAGCTCACCGGGACAGGGAGCCTACGAGCAGTACTTC. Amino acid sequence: CASSPGQGAYEQYF.

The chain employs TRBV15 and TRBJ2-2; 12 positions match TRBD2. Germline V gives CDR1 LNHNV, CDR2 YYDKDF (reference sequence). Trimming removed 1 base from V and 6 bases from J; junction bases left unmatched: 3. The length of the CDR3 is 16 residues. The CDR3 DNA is TGTGCCACCAGCAGAGGGGGACTAGCGGGTTCCGGGGAGCTGTTTTTT. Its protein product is CATSRGGLAGSGELFF.

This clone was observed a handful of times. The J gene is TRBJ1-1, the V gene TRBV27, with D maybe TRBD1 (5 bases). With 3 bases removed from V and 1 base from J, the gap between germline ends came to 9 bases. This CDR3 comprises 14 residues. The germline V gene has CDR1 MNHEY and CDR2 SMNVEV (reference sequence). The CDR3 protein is CASSFFDRNTEAFF. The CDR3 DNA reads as TGTGCCAGCAGTTTTTTTGACAGGAACACTGAAGCTTTCTTT.

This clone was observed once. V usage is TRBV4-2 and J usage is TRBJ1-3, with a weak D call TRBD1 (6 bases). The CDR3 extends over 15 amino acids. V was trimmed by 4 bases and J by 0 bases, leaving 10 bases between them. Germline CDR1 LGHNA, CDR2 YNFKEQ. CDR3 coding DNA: TGTGCCAGCAGCCTCGACAGGTACTCTGGAAACACCATATATTTT. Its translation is CASSLDRYSGNTIYF.